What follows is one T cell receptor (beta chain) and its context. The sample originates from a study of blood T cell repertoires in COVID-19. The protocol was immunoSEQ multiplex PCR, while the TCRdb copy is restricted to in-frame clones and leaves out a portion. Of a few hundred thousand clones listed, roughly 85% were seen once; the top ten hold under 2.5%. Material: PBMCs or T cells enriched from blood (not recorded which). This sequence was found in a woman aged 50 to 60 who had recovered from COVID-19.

The CDR3 region has the DNA TGTGCCAGCAGTCCCACAGTGGGCAATCAGCCCCAGCATTTT. It encodes CASSPTVGNQPQHF. This sequence joins TRBV28 and TRBJ1-5; D not resolved. The V and J ends lost 5 bases and 2 bases respectively, with 10 bases between them. The length of the CDR3 is 14 residues. Germline values: CDR1 MDHEN, CDR2 SYDVKM.